This TCR beta chain is from a study of T cells in tuberculosis. Cells were sorted from thawed PBMC rested overnight and stained with GMM-loaded CD1B tetramer, viability dye and anti-CD3. CD1B tetramers were loaded with Rhodococcus equi-derived C32 glucose monomycolate. The germline V gene encodes CDR1 MGHRA and CDR2 YSYEKL. The CDR3 length is 16 residues. V was pared by 6 bases and J by 3 bases, with 11 bases of the junction left unmatched. This clone was seen more than once but under ten times. Libraries were prepared by immunoSEQ multiplex PCR; TCRdb keeps only in-frame clonotypes and omits some of them. The data contain tens of thousands of clones, roughly 90% of them singletons.

The sample was CD1b-GMM tetramer-negative cells sorted from PBMCs. The V and J genes are TRBV4-1 and TRBJ2-5, with 9 bases that match TRBD1. The source is an adult woman with latent tuberculosis. Here the CDR3 DNA reads TGCGCCAGCAGTGGCGCCGGGACAGGGAAAGAAGAGACCCAGTACTTC. Encoded protein: CASSGAGTGKEETQYF.